The rows below give T cell receptor beta chains drawn from one sample of a study of T cell repertoires in cytomegalovirus infection. No antigen has been identified for these receptors. TCRdb re-called the reads with MiXCR, one entry per CDR3 protein. Counted here are 750,000 to 900,000 distinct CDR3 sequences, just under 30% occurring once; the ten biggest clones make up over 10%. Source: cultured CD8+ T cells from PBMCs, taken from culture after CMV antigen stimulation. These receptor sequences come from a human donor in good health (CMV status not recorded). Some clones in this sample may be carry-over from other donors' samples. Each CDR3 is given with its conserved first and last residue. Each record gives: J gene, V gene, clone size, D gene, CDR3 protein, CDR3 DNA. D genes are given only for firm matches. Expanded clones are given a class, and other clones once, few, many or no size at all.

>TRBJ2-3|TRBV27|.|TRBD1
CASSTGVDTQYF
TGTGCCAGTAGTACAGGGGTAGATACGCAGTATTTT
>TRBJ2-7|TRBV19|.|TRBD1
CASSIVAGGMDGEQYF
TGTGCCAGTAGTATAGTTGCAGGGGGAATGGATGGCGAGCAGTACTTC
>TRBJ2-1|TRBV2|few|TRBD1
CASSERDRELIEQFF
TGTGCCAGCAGTGAAAGGGACAGGGAATTAATTGAGCAGTTCTTC
>TRBJ2-1|TRBV20-1|.|TRBD2
CSARPPTWTSGGLRVIYNEQFF
TGCAGTGCTAGACCCCCTACCTGGACTAGCGGGGGACTGCGAGTTATCTACAATGAGCAGTTCTTC
>TRBJ1-5|TRBV7-9|many|TRBD1
CASSWTGDDQPQHF
TGTGCCAGCAGCTGGACAGGGGACGATCAGCCCCAGCATTTT
>TRBJ1-1|TRBV6-5|.|TRBD1
CASSTRDRGLGTEAFF
TGTGCCAGCAGTACCCGGGACAGGGGGCTTGGCACTGAAGCTTTCTTT
>TRBJ2-3|TRBV7-6|many|TRBD2
CASSLEAGGATDTQYF
TGTGCCAGCAGCTTAGAGGCGGGGGGGGCCACAGATACGCAGTATTTT
>TRBJ2-2|TRBV7-9|many|.
CASSLVTGHTGELFF
TGTGCCAGCAGCTTAGTTACAGGTCACACCGGGGAGCTGTTTTTT
>TRBJ1-2|TRBV10-3|.|TRBD1
CAISEWAPGQRSANYGYTF
TGTGCCATCAGTGAGTGGGCCCCGGGACAGAGGTCAGCTAACTATGGCTACACCTTC
>TRBJ2-3|TRBV7-9|few|TRBD2
CASSPWLASGGASTDTQYF
TGTGCCAGCAGCCCCTGGTTGGCTAGCGGGGGGGCGAGCACAGATACGCAGTATTTT
>TRBJ2-1|TRBV24-1|.|TRBD1
CATSVDRGGYNEQFF
TGTGCCACCAGTGTCGACAGGGGGGGTTACAATGAGCAGTTCTTC
>TRBJ2-1|TRBV24-1|.|.
CATSDPLTPGVNEQFF
TGTGCCACCAGTGATCCCCTTACCCCGGGGGTCAATGAGCAGTTCTTC
>TRBJ2-3|TRBV7-6|few|.
CASNPGSTDTQYF
TGTGCCAGCAACCCTGGTTCCACAGATACGCAGTATTTT
>TRBJ2-7|TRBV15|few|.
CATSRRDGPYEQYF
TGTGCCACCAGCAGACGGGACGGACCCTACGAGCAGTACTTC
>TRBJ2-2|TRBV6-6|.|.
CASSYSKDRYDGELFF
TGTGCCAGCAGTTACTCAAAGGACAGATACGACGGGGAGCTGTTTTTT
>TRBJ2-1|TRBV20-1|.|.
CSAREAASSYNEQFF
TGCAGTGCTAGAGAAGCGGCATCGTCCTACAATGAGCAGTTCTTC
>TRBJ2-5|TRBV27|.|.
CASSQISTGLQETQYF
TGTGCCAGCAGTCAGATCAGTACAGGGCTTCAAGAGACCCAGTACTTC
>TRBJ1-5|TRBV27|few|TRBD1
CASSLSGQENQPQHF
TGTGCCAGCAGTTTATCGGGACAGGAGAATCAGCCCCAGCATTTT
>TRBJ2-4|TRBV6-2/TRBV6-3|.|TRBD1
CASNYRGQKNIQYF
TGTGCCAGCAACTACAGGGGGCAAAAAAACATTCAGTACTTC
>TRBJ2-1|TRBV5-1|.|.
CASSTSREKSLEQFF
TGCGCCAGCAGCACCTCCCGGGAGAAGTCTCTTGAGCAGTTCTTC
>TRBJ1-5|TRBV28|.|.
CASSRTLDSNQPQHF
TGTGCCAGCAGCCGGACATTGGATAGCAATCAGCCCCAGCATTTT
>TRBJ1-2|TRBV7-9|.|.
CASSLLEAYTF
TGTGCCAGCAGCTTACTGGAGGCCTACACCTTC
>TRBJ2-1|TRBV19|few|.
CASSTSRGRGNEQFF
TGTGCCAGTAGTACCTCCCGGGGGCGAGGCAATGAGCAGTTCTTC
>TRBJ1-6|TRBV2|few|.
CASSEWALYYNSPLHF
TGTGCCAGCAGTGAGTGGGCCTTATATTATAATTCACCCCTCCACTTT
>TRBJ2-2|TRBV4-2|.|.
CASWGSTGELFF
TGTGCCAGTTGGGGGAGCACCGGGGAGCTGTTTTTT
>TRBJ1-3|TRBV29-1|.|.
CSVLGEPGNTIYF
TGCAGCGTTCTCGGGGAACCCGGAAACACCATATATTTT
>TRBJ2-1|TRBV7-8|few|TRBD1
CASSLETGPSYNEQFF
TGTGCCAGCAGCTTGGAGACAGGGCCCTCCTACAATGAGCAGTTCTTC
>TRBJ1-4|TRBV6-2/TRBV6-3|.|.
CASSYDGIYRRLDNEKLFF
TGTGCCAGCAGTTACGACGGGATTTACCGCCGCCTGGATAATGAAAAACTGTTTTTT
>TRBJ2-2|TRBV27|few|.
CASSPGAGTGELFF
TGTGCCAGTAGTCCGGGGGCTGGAACCGGGGAGCTGTTTTTT
>TRBJ2-7|TRBV13|few|.
CASSLGGVDYEQYF
TGTGCCAGCAGCTTAGGGGGGGTCGACTACGAGCAGTACTTC
>TRBJ2-2|TRBV7-2|few|TRBD2
CASSLGPIGAGGPTGELFF
TGTGCCAGCAGCTTAGGACCGATAGGCGCGGGGGGGCCCACCGGGGAGCTGTTTTTT
>TRBJ1-6|TRBV9|few|TRBD1
CASSVGFRTGRLSPLHF
TGTGCCAGCAGCGTAGGTTTTCGGACAGGGAGGCTTTCACCCCTCCACTTT
>TRBJ1-2|TRBV7-2|many|TRBD1
CASSTGQGLWGYTF
TGTGCCAGCAGCACCGGACAGGGATTATGGGGCTACACCTTC
>TRBJ1-6|TRBV4-1|few|.
CASSSPAGQYNSPLHF
TGCGCCAGCAGCTCCCCCGCAGGCCAATATAATTCACCCCTCCACTTT
>TRBJ1-1|TRBV19|.|.
CASDTGISEAFF
TGTGCCAGCGATACAGGCATCTCTGAAGCTTTCTTT
>TRBJ1-1|TRBV12-3/TRBV12-4|.|.
CASRDNQRRGNTEALF
TGTGCCAGCAGGGATAACCAACGTCGGGGAAACACTGAAGCTCTCTTT
>TRBJ2-3|TRBV19|.|.
CASGWGTDTQYF
TGTGCCAGTGGATGGGGCACAGATACGCAGTATTTT
>TRBJ2-1|TRBV6-1|few|TRBD2
CASSVVAGDYNEQFF
TGTGCCAGCAGTGTAGTAGCGGGGGACTACAATGAGCAGTTCTTC
>TRBJ1-5|TRBV27|few|.
CASSTQSDRNQPQHF
TGTGCCAGCAGTACGCAATCGGACAGAAATCAGCCCCAGCATTTT
>TRBJ1-1|TRBV19|.|.
CASSMSNTEAFF
TGTGCCAGTAGTATGTCTAACACTGAAGCTTTCTTT
>TRBJ2-2|TRBV27|.|.
CASSLSWSNTGELFF
TGTGCCAGCAGTTTGTCCTGGTCGAACACCGGGGAGCTGTTTTTT
>TRBJ2-1|TRBV15|.|.
CATSRDFAGLMNGGQFF
TGTGCCACCAGCAGAGATTTTGCGGGACTTATGAACGGGGGGCAGTTCTTC
>TRBJ1-1|TRBV7-2|many|.
CASSLRVEGTEAFF
TGTGCCAGCAGCCTAAGAGTGGAGGGAACTGAAGCTTTCTTT
>TRBJ2-3|TRBV10-3|few|.
CAISESKADTQYF
TGTGCCATCAGTGAGTCGAAGGCAGATACGCAGTATTTT
>TRBJ1-1|TRBV7-9|.|.
CASSFGGIDTEAFF
TGTGCCAGCAGCTTTGGAGGGATAGACACTGAAGCTTTCTTT
>TRBJ1-5|TRBV27|.|.
CASKEGPFNQPQHF
TGTGCCAGCAAGGAGGGGCCCTTCAATCAGCCCCAGCATTTT
>TRBJ1-6|TRBV6-6|once|.
CASTQRPGIPLHF
TGTGCCAGCACCCAGAGACCGGGAATCCCCCTCCACTTT
>TRBJ2-3|TRBV6-6|.|.
CASSYSRAKAGDTQYF
TGTGCCAGCAGTTACTCCCGGGCCAAGGCGGGTGATACGCAGTATTTT
>TRBJ1-5|TRBV10-3|.|.
CAISESNRAGNQPQHF
TGTGCCATCAGTGAGTCGAACAGGGCTGGCAATCAGCCCCAGCATTTT
>TRBJ1-2|TRBV4-1|few|.
CASSQKLDQLTGVYGYTF
TGCGCCAGCAGCCAAAAATTGGACCAGCTCACGGGCGTCTATGGCTACACCTTC
>TRBJ1-5|TRBV6-6|.|.
CASSYSGGRPPQHF
TGTGCCAGCAGTTACTCTGGGGGTCGGCCGCCCCAGCATTTT
>TRBJ2-1|TRBV29-1|.|TRBD1
CSAKGASYNEQFF
TGCAGCGCCAAGGGGGCCTCTTACAATGAGCAGTTCTTC
>TRBJ1-5|TRBV20-1|few|.
CSAIDSNQPQHF
TGCAGTGCTATCGACAGCAATCAGCCCCAGCATTTT
>TRBJ1-1|TRBV3-1|.|TRBD1
CASSQDRSWVLPQGAGTEAFF
TGTGCCAGCAGCCAAGATAGGAGTTGGGTACTTCCTCAGGGGGCAGGAACTGAAGCTTTCTTT
>TRBJ1-2|TRBV6-6|few|TRBD1
CASSARQGPLYGYTF
TGTGCCAGCAGCGCACGACAGGGGCCACTCTATGGCTACACCTTC